This passage covers 15 T cell receptor beta chains from one sample sequenced in a study of control samples from healthy donors and cancer patients. Data came from immunoSEQ multiplex PCR; TCRdb stores just in-frame clones and leaves some out. The sample yields more than 85,000 clones, 90% seen once. Sequencing input: blood. These receptors were collected from a human donor in good health. The donor label of this sample is uncertain.

The chain links TRBV18 to TRBJ2-5; TRBD2 aligns across 13 bases. In germline, CDR1 is KGHSH, CDR2 LQKENI. This CDR3 spans 18 amino acids. Trimming at V came to 2 bases and at J to 2 bases, leaving 8 bases not matched to a gene. The CDR3 coding sequence is TGTGCCAGCTCACCAAAGGGACTAGCGGGGACCCCTCAAGAGACCCAGTACTTC. Translated, it gives CASSPKGLAGTPQETQYF.

The rearrangement links TRBV11-2 to TRBJ2-3; D unclear. Between the trimmed V and J ends, which lost 1 base and 0 bases, there was a span of 11 bases. Germline V CDR1 and CDR2: SGHAT, FQNNGV. There are 16 residues in the CDR3. CDR3 sequence reads: CASSLVSRMSTDTQYF. The CDR3 DNA sequence: TGTGCCAGCAGCTTAGTATCGAGGATGAGCACAGATACGCAGTATTTT.

The CDR3 sequence is CASRAGGSITGELFF. CDR3 nucleotides: TGTGCCAGCAGGGCCGGGGGGAGCATCACCGGGGAGCTGTTTTTT. The genes are TRBV14 and TRBJ2-2; 7 bases agree with TRBD2. The germline V gene encodes CDR1 SGHDN and CDR2 FVKESK. The V gene end was trimmed by 6 bases and the J gene end by 4 bases; junction bases not matched to a gene: 8. The CDR3 extends over 15 amino acids.

The chain links TRBV28 to TRBJ2-1; D possibly corresponds to TRBD2 (7 bases). CDR3 length: 13 amino acids. The germline V gene has CDR1 MDHEN and CDR2 SYDVKM. The germline V and J ends were trimmed by 8 bases and 9 bases, with 17 bases remaining between them. The CDR3 loop is CASGSPGGGEQFF. As DNA, the CDR3 is TGTGCCAGCGGGTCCCCGGGGGGCGGTGAGCAGTTCTTC.

The chain joins TRBV11-3 to TRBJ2-3; D unclear. This CDR3 has 13 amino acids. Trimming removed 1 base from V and 6 bases from J, with 8 bases in between. The germline CDR1 and CDR2 sequences are SGHNT and YENEEA. The CDR3 loop is CASSLGVGDTQYF. CDR3 coding DNA: TGTGCCAGCAGCTTAGGAGTGGGGGATACGCAGTATTTT.

This sequence joins TRBV6-2 or TRBV6-3 and TRBJ1-2; D is unresolved. The germline V gene has CDR1 MNHEY and CDR2 SVGEGT. V gave up 2 bases and J gave up 7 bases, with 5 bases separating them. The CDR3 length is 11 residues. CDR3 bases: TGTGCCAGCAGTTACCTCTCTGGCTACACCTTC. It specifies CASSYLSGYTF.

Only a few counts were recorded for this clone. The CDR3 reads CASSPQRGDSYGYTF. CDR3 coding DNA: TGTGCCAGCAGCCCCCAAAGGGGGGACAGTTATGGCTACACCTTC. The V call is TRBV5-4, the J call TRBJ1-2; TRBD1 aligns across 7 bases. CDR1 SGHNT and CDR2 YYREEE come from the germline V gene (reference sequence). The V and J ends lost 4 bases and 5 bases, in that order; junction bases with no gene match: 11. This CDR3 region has 15 residues.

In regard to this clone: This specimen includes other DNA sequences encoding the same CDR3. The chain has TRBV29-1 and TRBJ2-1; D possibly corresponds to TRBD1 (5 bases). V was pared by 0 bases and J by 1 base, with 13 bases between. CDR3 length: 16 amino acids. Germline V lookup: CDR1 SQVTM, CDR2 ANQGSEA. The CDR3 sequence: CSVEDIRDGSYNEQFF. The CDR3 nucleotides are TGCAGCGTTGAAGACATCAGGGATGGATCCTACAATGAGCAGTTCTTC.

This clone was observed once. CDR3 nucleotides: TGTGCCTGCGCTGAGGTCTCTGGGGCCAACGTCCTGACTTTC. Translating gives CACAEVSGANVLTF. V gene TRBV28 combines with J gene TRBJ2-6; no definite D call. The CDR3 covers 14 residues. The V and J ends lost 11 bases and 0 bases respectively, with 11 bases between them. The germline gives CDR1 MDHEN, CDR2 SYDVKM.

The chain combines TRBV29-1 with TRBJ1-1, with TRBD1 matching over 7 bases. The germline gives CDR1 SQVTM, CDR2 ANQGSEA. The CDR3 runs 12 residues. Trimming removed 7 bases from V and 1 base from J; junction bases left unmatched: 3. The DNA of the CDR3 is TGCAGCGGTTACAGGGGGAACACTGAAGCTTTCTTT. Translated: CSGYRGNTEAFF.

The chain carries TRBV4-2 and TRBJ2-5, with 9 bases that match TRBD2. V trimming: 0 bases; J trimming: 5 bases; junction bases outside the gene matches: 7. The CDR3 sequence is 16 residues long. The germline V gene encodes CDR1 LGHNA and CDR2 YNFKEQ. The DNA of the CDR3 is TGTGCCAGCAGCCAAGACAAAGCGGGGGGAGGTGAGACCCAGTACTTC. Its translation is CASSQDKAGGGETQYF.

V usage is TRBV7-9 and J usage is TRBJ2-1; 8 nucleotides match TRBD2. With 4 bases clipped from V and 5 bases from J, the junction kept 10 bases outside the gene matches. The CDR3 is 16 amino acids. Per germline, CDR1 SEHNR and CDR2 FQNEAQ (reference sequence). The CDR3 bases are TGTGCCAGCAGCTCCGCATCCCAGCGGGGGCACAATGAGCAGTTCTTC. Translating it yields CASSSASQRGHNEQFF.

The chain uses TRBV29-1 and TRBJ1-4; 7 bases match TRBD1. Per germline, CDR1 SQVTM and CDR2 ANQGSEA. The J segment lost 2 bases and the V segment lost 7 bases, leaving 4 bases of the junction unmatched. The CDR3 runs 13 residues. Written as DNA, the CDR3 is TGCAGCGCCGCGGGACAGACTAATGAAAAACTGTTTTTT. Translating it yields CSAAGQTNEKLFF.

V is TRBV20-1 and J is TRBJ1-3; D remains unclear. Germline V gene lookup returns CDR1 DFQATT and CDR2 SNEGSKA (reference sequence). V lost 1 base and J 5 bases, leaving 0 bases between the germline ends. This CDR3 is 10 amino acids long. CDR3 amino acids: CSARGNTIYF. As DNA, the CDR3 is TGCAGTGCTAGAGGAAACACCATATATTTT.

The chain joins TRBV4-3 to TRBJ1-1; D might be TRBD1 (5 bases). Trimming took 2 bases from V and 1 from J, leaving 5 bases between them. The germline V gene has CDR1 LGHNA and CDR2 YSLEER. This CDR3 has 13 amino acids. CDR3 protein: CASSQTGNTEAFF. CDR3 in DNA: TGCGCCAGCAGCCAAACAGGGAACACTGAAGCTTTCTTT.